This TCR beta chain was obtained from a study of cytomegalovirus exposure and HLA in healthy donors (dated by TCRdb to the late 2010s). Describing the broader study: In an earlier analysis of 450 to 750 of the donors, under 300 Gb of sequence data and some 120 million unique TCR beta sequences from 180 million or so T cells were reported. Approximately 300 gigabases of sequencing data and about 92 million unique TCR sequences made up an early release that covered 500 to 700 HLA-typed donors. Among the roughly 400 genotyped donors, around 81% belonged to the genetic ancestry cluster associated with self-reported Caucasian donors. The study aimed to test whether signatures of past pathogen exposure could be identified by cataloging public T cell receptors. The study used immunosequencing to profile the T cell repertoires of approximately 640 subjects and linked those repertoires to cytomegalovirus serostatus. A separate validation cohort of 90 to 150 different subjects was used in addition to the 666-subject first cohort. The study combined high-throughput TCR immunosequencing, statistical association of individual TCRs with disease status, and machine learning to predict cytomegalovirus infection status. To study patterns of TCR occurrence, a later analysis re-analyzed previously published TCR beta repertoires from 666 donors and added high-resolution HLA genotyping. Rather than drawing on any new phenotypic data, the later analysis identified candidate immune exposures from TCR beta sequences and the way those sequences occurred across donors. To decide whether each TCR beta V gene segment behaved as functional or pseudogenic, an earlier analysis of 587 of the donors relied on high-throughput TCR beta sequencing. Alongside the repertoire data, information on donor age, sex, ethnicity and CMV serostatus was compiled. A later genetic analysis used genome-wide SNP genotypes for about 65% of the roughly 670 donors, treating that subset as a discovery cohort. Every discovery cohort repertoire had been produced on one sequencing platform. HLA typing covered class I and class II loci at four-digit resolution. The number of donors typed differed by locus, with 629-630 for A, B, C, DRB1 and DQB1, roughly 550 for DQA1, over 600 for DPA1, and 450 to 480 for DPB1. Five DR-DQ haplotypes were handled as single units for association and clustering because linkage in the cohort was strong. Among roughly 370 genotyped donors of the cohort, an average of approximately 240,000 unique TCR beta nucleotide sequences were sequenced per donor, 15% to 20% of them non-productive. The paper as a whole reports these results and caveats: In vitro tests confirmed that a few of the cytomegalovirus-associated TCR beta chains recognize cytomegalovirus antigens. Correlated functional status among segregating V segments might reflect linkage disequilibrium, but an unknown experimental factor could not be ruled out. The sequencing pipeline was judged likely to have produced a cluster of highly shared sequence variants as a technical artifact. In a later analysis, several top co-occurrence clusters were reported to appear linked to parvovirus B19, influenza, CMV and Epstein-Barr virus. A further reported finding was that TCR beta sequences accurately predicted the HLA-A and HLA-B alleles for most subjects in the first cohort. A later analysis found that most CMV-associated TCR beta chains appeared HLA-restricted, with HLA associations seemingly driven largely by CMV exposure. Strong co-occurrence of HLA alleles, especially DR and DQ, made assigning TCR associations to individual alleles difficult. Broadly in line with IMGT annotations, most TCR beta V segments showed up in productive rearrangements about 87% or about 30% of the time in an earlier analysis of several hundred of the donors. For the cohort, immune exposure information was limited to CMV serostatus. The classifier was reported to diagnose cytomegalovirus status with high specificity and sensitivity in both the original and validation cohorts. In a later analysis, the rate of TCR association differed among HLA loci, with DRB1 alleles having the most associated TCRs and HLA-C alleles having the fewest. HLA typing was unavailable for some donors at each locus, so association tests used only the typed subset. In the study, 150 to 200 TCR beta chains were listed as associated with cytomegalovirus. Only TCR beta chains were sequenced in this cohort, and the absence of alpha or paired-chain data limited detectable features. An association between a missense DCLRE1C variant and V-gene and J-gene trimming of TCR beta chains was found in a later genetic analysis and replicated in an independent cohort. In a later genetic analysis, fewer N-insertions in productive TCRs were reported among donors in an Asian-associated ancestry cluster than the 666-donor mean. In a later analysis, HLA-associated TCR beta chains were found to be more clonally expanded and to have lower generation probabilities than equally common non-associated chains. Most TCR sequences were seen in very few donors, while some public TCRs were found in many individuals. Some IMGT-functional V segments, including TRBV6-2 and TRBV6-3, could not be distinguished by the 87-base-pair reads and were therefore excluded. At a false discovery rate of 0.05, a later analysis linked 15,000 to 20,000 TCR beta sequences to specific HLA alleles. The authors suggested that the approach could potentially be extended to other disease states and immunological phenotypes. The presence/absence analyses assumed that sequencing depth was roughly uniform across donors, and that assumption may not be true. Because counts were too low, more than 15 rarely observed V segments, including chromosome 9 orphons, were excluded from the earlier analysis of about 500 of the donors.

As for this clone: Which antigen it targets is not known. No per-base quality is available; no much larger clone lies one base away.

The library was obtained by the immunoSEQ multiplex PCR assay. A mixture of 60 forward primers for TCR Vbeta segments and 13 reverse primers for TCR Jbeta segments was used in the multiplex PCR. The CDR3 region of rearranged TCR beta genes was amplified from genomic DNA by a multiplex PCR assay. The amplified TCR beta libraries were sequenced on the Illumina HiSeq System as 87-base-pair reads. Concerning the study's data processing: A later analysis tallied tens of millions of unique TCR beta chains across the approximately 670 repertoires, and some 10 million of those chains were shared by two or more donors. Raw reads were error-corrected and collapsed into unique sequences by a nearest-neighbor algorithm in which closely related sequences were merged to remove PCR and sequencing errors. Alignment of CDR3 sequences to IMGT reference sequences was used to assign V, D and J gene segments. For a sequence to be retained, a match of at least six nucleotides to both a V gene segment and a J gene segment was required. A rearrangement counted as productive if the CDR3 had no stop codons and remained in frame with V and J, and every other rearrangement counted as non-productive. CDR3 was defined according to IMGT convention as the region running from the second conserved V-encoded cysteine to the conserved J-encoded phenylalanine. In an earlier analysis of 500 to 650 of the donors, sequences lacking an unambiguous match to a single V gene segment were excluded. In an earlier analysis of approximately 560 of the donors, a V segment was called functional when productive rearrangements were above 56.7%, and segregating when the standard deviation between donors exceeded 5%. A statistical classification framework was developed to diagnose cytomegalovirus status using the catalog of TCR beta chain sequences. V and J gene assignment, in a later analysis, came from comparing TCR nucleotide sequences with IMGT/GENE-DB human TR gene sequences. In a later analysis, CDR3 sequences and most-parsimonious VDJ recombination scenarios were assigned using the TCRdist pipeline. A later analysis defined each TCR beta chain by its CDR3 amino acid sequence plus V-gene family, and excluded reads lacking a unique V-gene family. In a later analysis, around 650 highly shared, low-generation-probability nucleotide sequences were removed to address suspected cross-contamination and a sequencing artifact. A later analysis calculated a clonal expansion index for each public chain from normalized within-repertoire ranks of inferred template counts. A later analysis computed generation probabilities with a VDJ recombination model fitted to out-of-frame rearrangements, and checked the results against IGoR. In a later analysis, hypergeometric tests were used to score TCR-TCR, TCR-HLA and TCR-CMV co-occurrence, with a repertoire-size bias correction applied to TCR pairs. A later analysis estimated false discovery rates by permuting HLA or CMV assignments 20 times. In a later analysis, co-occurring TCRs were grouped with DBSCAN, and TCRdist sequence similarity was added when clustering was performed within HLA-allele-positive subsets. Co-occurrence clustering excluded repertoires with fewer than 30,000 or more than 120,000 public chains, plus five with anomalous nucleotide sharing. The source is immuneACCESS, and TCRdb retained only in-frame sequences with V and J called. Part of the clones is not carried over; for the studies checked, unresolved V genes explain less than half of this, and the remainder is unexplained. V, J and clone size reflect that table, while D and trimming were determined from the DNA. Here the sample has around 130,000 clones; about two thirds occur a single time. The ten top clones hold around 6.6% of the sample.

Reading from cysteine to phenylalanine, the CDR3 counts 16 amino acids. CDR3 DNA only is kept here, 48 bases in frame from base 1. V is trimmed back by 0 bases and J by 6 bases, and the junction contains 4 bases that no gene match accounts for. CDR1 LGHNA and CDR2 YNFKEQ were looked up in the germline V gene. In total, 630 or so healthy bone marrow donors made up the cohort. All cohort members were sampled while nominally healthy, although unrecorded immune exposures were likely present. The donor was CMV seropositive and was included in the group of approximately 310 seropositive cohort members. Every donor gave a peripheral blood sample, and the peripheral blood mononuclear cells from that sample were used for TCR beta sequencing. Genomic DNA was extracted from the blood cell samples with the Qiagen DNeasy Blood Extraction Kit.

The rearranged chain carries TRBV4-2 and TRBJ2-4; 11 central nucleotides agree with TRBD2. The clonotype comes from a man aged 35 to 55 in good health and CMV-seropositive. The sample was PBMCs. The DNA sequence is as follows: TGTGCCAGCAGCCAAGAACTAGCGGGAGTCGGAAACATTCAGTACTTC. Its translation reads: CASSQELAGVGNIQYF.